Listed below are T cell receptor beta chains from one sample, sequenced in a study of PD-L1 blockade in urothelial cancer. Only in-frame clones appear in the TCRdb table, and some are missing; sequencing was by immunoSEQ multiplex PCR. The data contain fewer than 50,000 clones, around 74% of them singletons. Sequences were derived from PBMCs, sampled around atezolizumab (anti-PD-L1) treatment. The source is a man between 65 and 80 years old with urothelial cancer. The CDR3 runs from the conserved cysteine through the conserved F or W. D genes are given only for firm matches. A clone size is listed for some rows: how often the clone was seen (once, few, many), or a class if it is expanded.

v_call: TRBV18
j_call: TRBJ2-5
clone_size: NA
d_call: NA
cdr3_nt: TGTGCCAGCTCACCAAGGGAGCAAGAGACCCAGTACTTC
cdr3_aa: CASSPREQETQYF

v_call: TRBV28
j_call: TRBJ2-7
clone_size: once
d_call: NA
cdr3_nt: TGTGCCAGCGCCTCAGGCGGAGGGTACGAGCAGTACTTC
cdr3_aa: CASASGGGYEQYF

v_call: TRBV5-1
j_call: TRBJ2-3
clone_size: NA
d_call: TRBD2
cdr3_nt: TGCGCCAGCAGCTTGGGAGCTAGCGGGGTGGGCACAGATACGCAGTATTTT
cdr3_aa: CASSLGASGVGTDTQYF

v_call: TRBV5-8
j_call: TRBJ2-3
clone_size: NA
d_call: NA
cdr3_nt: TGTGCCAGCAGCTTGGCCCGGGGTGGCACAGATACGCAGTATTTT
cdr3_aa: CASSLARGGTDTQYF

v_call: TRBV27
j_call: TRBJ2-3
clone_size: NA
d_call: TRBD2
cdr3_nt: TGTGCCAGCAGTCTAGGGGACTACCTTTCTGATACGCAGTATTTT
cdr3_aa: CASSLGDYLSDTQYF

v_call: TRBV28
j_call: TRBJ2-5
clone_size: NA
d_call: TRBD1
cdr3_nt: TGTGCCAGCGGACCTAGGGGACAGCCGACGGAGACCCAGTACTTC
cdr3_aa: CASGPRGQPTETQYF

v_call: TRBV5-8
j_call: TRBJ2-2
clone_size: NA
d_call: NA
cdr3_nt: TGTGCCAGCAGCCATTTCGGGACAAAGGGGAAGACCGGGGAGCTGTTTTTT
cdr3_aa: CASSHFGTKGKTGELFF

v_call: TRBV29-1
j_call: TRBJ2-7
clone_size: NA
d_call: TRBD1
cdr3_nt: TGCAGCGTCGGGGCACAGGGGGCTAGCGAGCAGTACTTC
cdr3_aa: CSVGAQGASEQYF

v_call: TRBV29-1
j_call: TRBJ1-2
clone_size: NA
d_call: NA
cdr3_nt: TGCAGCGTCTATGATGGCAGGGGCCATGGCTACACCTTC
cdr3_aa: CSVYDGRGHGYTF

v_call: TRBV30
j_call: TRBJ2-5
clone_size: NA
d_call: TRBD1
cdr3_nt: TGTGCCTGGAGTCCTACTCGCCGGGACAGCCATCAAGAGACCCAGTACTTC
cdr3_aa: CAWSPTRRDSHQETQYF

v_call: TRBV6-6
j_call: TRBJ1-3
clone_size: NA
d_call: TRBD1
cdr3_nt: TGTGCCAGCAGCCTGGACAGGCTCCCCTCTGGAAACACCATATATTTT
cdr3_aa: CASSLDRLPSGNTIYF

v_call: TRBV5-1
j_call: TRBJ2-3
clone_size: NA
d_call: NA
cdr3_nt: TGCGCCAGCAGCTTGGTTCCCGGGAGCACAGATACGCAGTATTTT
cdr3_aa: CASSLVPGSTDTQYF

v_call: TRBV18
j_call: TRBJ2-7
clone_size: NA
d_call: TRBD1
cdr3_nt: TGTGCCAGCTCACCACCGGGTGGGACAGGGGCCTCCGAGCAGTACTTC
cdr3_aa: CASSPPGGTGASEQYF

v_call: TRBV5-1
j_call: TRBJ2-5
clone_size: NA
d_call: TRBD1
cdr3_nt: TGCGCCAGCAGCCCCCAGGACAGGGAAGAGACCCAGTACTTC
cdr3_aa: CASSPQDREETQYF

v_call: TRBV28
j_call: TRBJ1-3
clone_size: NA
d_call: NA
cdr3_nt: TGTGCCAGCAGTTCCACCTACTCTGGAAACACCATATATTTT
cdr3_aa: CASSSTYSGNTIYF

v_call: TRBV29-1
j_call: TRBJ1-1
clone_size: NA
d_call: NA
cdr3_nt: TGCAGCGCCGCGGGGGATATGAACACTGAAGCTTTCTTT
cdr3_aa: CSAAGDMNTEAFF

v_call: TRBV28
j_call: TRBJ2-3
clone_size: NA
d_call: TRBD2
cdr3_nt: TGTGCCAGCACCTCTCCGGCTAGCGGGAGTTCAGATACGCAGTATTTT
cdr3_aa: CASTSPASGSSDTQYF

v_call: TRBV7-2
j_call: TRBJ2-7
clone_size: NA
d_call: NA
cdr3_nt: TGTGCCAGCAGCTTACAGTTTTTCTCCTACGAGCAGTACTTC
cdr3_aa: CASSLQFFSYEQYF

v_call: TRBV7-6
j_call: TRBJ2-7
clone_size: NA
d_call: TRBD1
cdr3_nt: TGTGCCAGCAGCTTAGGAGGGGACAGGGGCGAGCAGTACTTC
cdr3_aa: CASSLGGDRGEQYF

v_call: TRBV28
j_call: TRBJ1-4
clone_size: NA
d_call: TRBD1
cdr3_nt: TGTGCCAGCAGTATCTCCGGGACAGGGGGCGAAAAACTGTTTTTT
cdr3_aa: CASSISGTGGEKLFF

v_call: TRBV30
j_call: TRBJ2-2
clone_size: NA
d_call: NA
cdr3_nt: TGTGCCTGGAAAAGACGGGGGACCACCGGGGAGCTGTTTTTT
cdr3_aa: CAWKRRGTTGELFF

v_call: TRBV6-1
j_call: TRBJ2-5
clone_size: NA
d_call: TRBD1
cdr3_nt: TGTGCCAGCAGTGGGGGACAGGGCCAAGAGACCCAGTACTTC
cdr3_aa: CASSGGQGQETQYF

v_call: TRBV5-1
j_call: TRBJ1-3
clone_size: NA
d_call: NA
cdr3_nt: TGCGCCAGCAGCTTGGGGGGGACTCCCAAAGGAAACACCATATATTTT
cdr3_aa: CASSLGGTPKGNTIYF

v_call: TRBV28
j_call: TRBJ2-5
clone_size: NA
d_call: NA
cdr3_nt: NA
cdr3_aa: CASSPAGVPGTQYF

v_call: TRBV27
j_call: TRBJ1-3
clone_size: few
d_call: TRBD1
cdr3_nt: TGTGCCAGCAGTTTATCGGCACAGGGGGTAGACACCATATATTTT
cdr3_aa: CASSLSAQGVDTIYF

v_call: TRBV19
j_call: TRBJ2-7
clone_size: NA
d_call: NA
cdr3_nt: TGTGCCAGTAGTATCAACCCCCGAGCCTACGAGCAGTACTTC
cdr3_aa: CASSINPRAYEQYF

v_call: TRBV4-1
j_call: TRBJ2-1
clone_size: NA
d_call: TRBD2
cdr3_nt: TGCGCCAGCAGCCCGGGACTAGCGGACATTAATGAGCAGTTCTTC
cdr3_aa: CASSPGLADINEQFF